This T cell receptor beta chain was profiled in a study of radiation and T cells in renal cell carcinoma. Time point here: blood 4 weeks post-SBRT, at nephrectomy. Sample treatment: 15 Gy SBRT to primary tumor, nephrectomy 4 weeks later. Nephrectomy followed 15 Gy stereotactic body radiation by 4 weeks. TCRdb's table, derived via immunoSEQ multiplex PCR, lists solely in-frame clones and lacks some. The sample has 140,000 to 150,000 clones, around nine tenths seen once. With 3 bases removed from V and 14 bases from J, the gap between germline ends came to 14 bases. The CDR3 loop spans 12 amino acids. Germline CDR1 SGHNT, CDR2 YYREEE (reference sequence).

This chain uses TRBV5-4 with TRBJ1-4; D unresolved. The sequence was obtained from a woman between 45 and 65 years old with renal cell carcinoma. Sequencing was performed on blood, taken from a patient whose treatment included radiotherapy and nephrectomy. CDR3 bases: TGTGCCAGCAGCTGGGTTAGAAAGGACCTGTTTTTT. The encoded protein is CASSWVRKDLFF.